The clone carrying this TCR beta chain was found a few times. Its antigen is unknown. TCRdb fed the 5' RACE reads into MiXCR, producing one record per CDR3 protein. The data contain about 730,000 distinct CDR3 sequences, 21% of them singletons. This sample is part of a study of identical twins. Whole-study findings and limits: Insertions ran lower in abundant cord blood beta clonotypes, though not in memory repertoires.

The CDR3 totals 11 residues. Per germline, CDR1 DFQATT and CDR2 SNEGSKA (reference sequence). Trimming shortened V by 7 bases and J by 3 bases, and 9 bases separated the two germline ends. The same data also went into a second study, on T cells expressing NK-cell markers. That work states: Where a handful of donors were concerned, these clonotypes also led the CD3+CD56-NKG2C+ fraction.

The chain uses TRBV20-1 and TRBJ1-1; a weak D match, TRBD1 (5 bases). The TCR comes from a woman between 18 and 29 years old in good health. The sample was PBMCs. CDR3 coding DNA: TGCAGTGTGGGGGGATACACTGAAGCTTTCTTT. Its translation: CSVGGYTEAFF.